This TCR beta chain was retrieved from a study of T-cell reconstitution after alpha-beta-depleted transplantation in children. Whole-study findings and limits: Counts and diversity of T cells one year after transplant came mostly from newly produced T cells. The study traced high day-60 TCRbeta diversity in some patients to surviving recipient T cells and thymic progenitors.

Unique molecular identifiers tagged the TCRbeta library. TCRdb ran MiXCR on the PCR reads and lists one entry per CDR3 protein. This sample carries about 260,000 distinct CDR3 sequences, about 9.9% of them seen once, and the ten largest clones take about 20%. This clonotype turned up a few times. Antigen unknown. The germline V gene encodes CDR1 SGHNT and CDR2 YYREEE (reference sequence). J gave up 4 bases and V 0 bases, and 7 bases lay outside the gene matches. This CDR3 has 16 residues. The sequence derives from a male patient under 10 years old who had a stem cell transplant for chronic granulomatous disease, so the T cells may come from the graft donor. This material consisted of peripheral blood, taken 180 days after TCRalphabeta/CD19-depleted stem cell transplant. The J gene is TRBJ2-7, the V gene TRBV5-4, with 10 nucleotides matching TRBD2. This CDR3 reads CASSLEVAGGIYEQYF. The CDR3 DNA reads TGTGCCAGCAGCTTGGAGGTAGCGGGAGGTATTTACGAGCAGTACTTC.